This entry describes one T cell receptor beta chain. This sample stems from a study of blood T cell repertoires in COVID-19. At the level of the study: From T cells, B-cell-depleted T cells, or PBMCs came the material, which was cDNA or gDNA.

Per the original data handling: Using reference gene primer amplification, nucleated cell counts were estimated. Sequencing was performed with immunoSEQ multiplex PCR; in TCRdb, only in-frame clones are kept and a portion is missing. The V and J calls and clone size come from that table; D and trimming were worked out from the DNA. The sample records hundreds of thousands of clones, about nine tenths being singletons. Germline values: CDR1 KGHDR, CDR2 SFDVKD. The CDR3 loop spans 14 amino acids. V lost 4 bases to trimming and J lost 6 bases, with 14 bases between them. Material for sequencing was PBMCs or T cells enriched from blood (not recorded which). This sequence joins TRBV24-1 and TRBJ1-1; tentative D call: TRBD1 (6 bases). The receptor was derived from a man aged 50-60 years who had been exposed to COVID-19. Written as DNA, the CDR3 is TGTGCCACCAGTGACCGACAGGTACATCCTGAAGCTTTCTTT. It translates to CATSDRQVHPEAFF.